Sequencing of this T cell receptor beta chain was carried out in a study of blood T cell repertoires in COVID-19. Study-level background: PBMCs, B-cell-depleted T cells, or T cells were the source of the cDNA or gDNA that made up the material.

Participants' reported clinical history set cohort assignment. Recovered participants had two consecutive negative NP/OP PCR tests, healthcare professional clearance, or symptom resolution. This clone is a singleton in its sample. Produced via immunoSEQ multiplex PCR; TCRdb's table is partial and in-frame only. The sample lists 200,000 to 250,000 clones; more than 75% were seen once. Deletions cut 3 bases from V and 3 bases from J, with 20 bases between. The CDR3 spans 17 residues. CDR1 is LNHDA and CDR2 is SQIVND in the germline V gene (reference sequence). The source is a woman aged 50 to 60 who had recovered from COVID-19. The rearrangement uses TRBV19 and TRBJ1-1; D may be TRBD1 (5 bases). Sequenced sample: PBMCs or T cells enriched from blood (not recorded which). CDR3 in amino acids: CASSILGAQISYTEAFF. Written as DNA, the CDR3 is TGTGCCAGTAGTATTTTAGGGGCCCAAATCTCTTACACTGAAGCTTTCTTT.